This T cell receptor (beta chain) was captured by sequencing in a study of T-cell memory formation after mild COVID-19. Study outcomes and limitations: The study found balanced CD4/CD8 in clones contracting day 15 to 85 and a CD4+ lean in later expanders. That cross-reactive memory joined was suggested by some responding clones appearing in pre-infection memory.

Germline values: CDR1 SQVTM, CDR2 ANQGSEA. The CDR3 consists of 14 residues. Trimming at V came to 4 bases and at J to 3 bases, leaving 8 bases not matched to a gene. This clonotype showed up many times. Its antigen is undetermined. With constant-segment primers, 5'RACE yielded cDNA libraries of TCR alpha and TCR beta that carried sample barcodes and UMIs. TCRdb redid the calling of the 5' RACE reads with MiXCR, one entry per CDR3 protein. The profile covers under 85,000 distinct CDR3 sequences, with roughly 13% appearing a single time and 30% to 35% taken by the ten largest. The sample was PBMCs or a T cell subset sorted from them (not recorded which). This chain links TRBV29-1 with TRBJ2-7; 8 nucleotides align to TRBD2. The receptor was derived from an adult woman who had mild COVID-19 (a few samples of this study predate the infection). Cell type and time point are not known. This CDR3 reads CSVAAGGLYYEQYF. In nucleotides, the CDR3 is TGCAGCGTTGCTGCGGGGGGCCTTTACTACGAGCAGTACTTC.